The source of this TCR beta chain is a study of cytomegalovirus exposure and HLA in healthy donors. A multiplex PCR was run with 60 Vbeta primers and 13 Jbeta primers. Per the study methods: A later analysis counted approximately 80 million unique TCR beta chains, around 10 million shared. Profiling relied on immunoSEQ multiplex PCR, and the TCRdb table lists in-frame clones only, not all of them. The V and J calls and clone size are taken from that table; D and trimming were inferred from the DNA. Of under 200,000 clones listed, roughly 80% were seen once; the top ten hold 9.7%. The sequenced sample consisted of PBMCs. The receptor comes from a man aged 18-30 years in good health and CMV-seropositive.

The CDR3 nucleotides read TGTGCCAGCAGCGCCCAGACAGGGGTAGGCTACGAGCAGTACTTC. This encodes CASSAQTGVGYEQYF. The chain combines TRBV9 with TRBJ2-7; 8 bases are shared with TRBD1. J was trimmed by 3 bases and V by 3 bases; bases with no gene match: 8. There are 15 residues in the CDR3. The germline V gene has CDR1 SGDLS and CDR2 YYNGEE.